This TCR beta chain was found in a study of blood T cells in healthy people across ages. This clonotype was detected only a few times. PCR was performed a second time for about 7 to 11 cycles using a sample-barcoded 5' primer and a J-beta primer mix. One entry per CDR3 protein results from TCRdb running MiXCR on the 5' RACE reads. The sample consists of about 570,000 distinct CDR3 sequences, around 27% of them appearing once. These records were also assigned to another study, of T cells of mothers and their children. From that paper: Overlap in related mother-child pairs always slightly exceeded unrelated pairs, never significantly.

The TCR sequence derives from a boy younger than 10 in good health. The sample comprised blood.

The CDR3 protein is CASSYYGQSNQPQHF. The CDR3 bases are TGTGCCAGCAGTTACTATGGACAGAGCAATCAGCCCCAGCATTTT. The chain uses TRBV6-2 or TRBV6-3 and TRBJ1-5, with D possibly matching TRBD1 (6 bases). V lost 1 base, J lost 1 base, and 8 bases lay in between. Germline values: CDR1 MNHEY, CDR2 SVGEGT. This CDR3 contains 15 residues.